This T cell receptor (beta chain) was identified in a study of T cell repertoires in cytomegalovirus infection. Background on the study: CMV epitopes used comprised recently identified HLA-C-restricted ones and well-studied HLA-B-restricted ones. CMV infection plus the matching HLA type was flagged by public TCR beta signatures. Study-wide findings and caveats: Clonotypes of TCR beta that were HLA-C-restricted and CMV-specific dominated the ex vivo response. There were carriers of CMV plus the relevant HLA, and cumulative public TCR beta family frequency identified them.

This CDR3 spans 16 amino acids. Germline assignment: CDR1 SGHTA and CDR2 FQGNSA. Germline trimming cut 3 bases from V and 6 bases from J; bases unmatched to any gene: 7. Each CDR3 protein is one row after TCRdb ran MiXCR on the reads. The sample includes about 310,000 distinct CDR3 sequences, 20% to 25% seen only once; the top ten take about an eighth. This clonotype was recorded at least ten times. Its antigen is as yet unknown. V gene TRBV7-2 combines with J gene TRBJ2-4; 11 bases are a match to TRBD2. This TCR was sampled from a human donor in good health (CMV status not recorded). Some clones in this sample may be carry-over from other donors' samples. Source: cultured PBMCs, taken from culture after CMV antigen stimulation. This CDR3 reads CASSFRTSGFLNIQYF. The CDR3, as DNA: TGTGCCAGCAGCTTCAGGACTAGCGGGTTCCTAAACATTCAGTACTTC.